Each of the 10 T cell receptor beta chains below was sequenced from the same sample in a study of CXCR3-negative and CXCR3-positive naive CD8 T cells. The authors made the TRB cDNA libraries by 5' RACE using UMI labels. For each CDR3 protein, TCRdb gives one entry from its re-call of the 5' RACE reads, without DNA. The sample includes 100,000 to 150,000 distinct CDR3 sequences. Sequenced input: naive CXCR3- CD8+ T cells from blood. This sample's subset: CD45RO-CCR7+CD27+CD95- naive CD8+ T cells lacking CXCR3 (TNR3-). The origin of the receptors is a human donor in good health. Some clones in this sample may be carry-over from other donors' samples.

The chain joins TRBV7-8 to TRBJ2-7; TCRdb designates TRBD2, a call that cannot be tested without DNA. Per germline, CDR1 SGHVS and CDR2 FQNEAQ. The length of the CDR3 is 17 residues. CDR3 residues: CASSEAAGRIASYEQYF.

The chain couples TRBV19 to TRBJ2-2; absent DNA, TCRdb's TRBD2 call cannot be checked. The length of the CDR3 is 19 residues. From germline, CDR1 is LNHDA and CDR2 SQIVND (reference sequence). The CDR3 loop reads CASSPRPGSMTPNTGELFF.

This chain's CDR3 is CASSYTGTLSETQYF. V is TRBV2 and J is TRBJ2-5; the D call from TCRdb, TRBD2, cannot be confirmed without DNA. The CDR3 extends over 15 amino acids. The V gene's germline CDR1 is SNHLY and CDR2 FYNNEI.

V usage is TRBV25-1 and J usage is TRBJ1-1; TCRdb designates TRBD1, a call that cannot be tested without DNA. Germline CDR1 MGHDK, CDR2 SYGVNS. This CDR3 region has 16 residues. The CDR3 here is CASSSPYRRLGTEAFF.

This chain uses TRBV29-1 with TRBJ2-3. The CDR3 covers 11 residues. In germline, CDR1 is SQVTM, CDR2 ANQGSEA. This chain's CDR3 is CSVVLPDTQYF.

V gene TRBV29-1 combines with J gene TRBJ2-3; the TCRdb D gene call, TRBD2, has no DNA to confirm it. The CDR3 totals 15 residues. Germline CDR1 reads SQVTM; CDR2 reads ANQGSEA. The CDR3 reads CSVEEPWGPSDTQYF.

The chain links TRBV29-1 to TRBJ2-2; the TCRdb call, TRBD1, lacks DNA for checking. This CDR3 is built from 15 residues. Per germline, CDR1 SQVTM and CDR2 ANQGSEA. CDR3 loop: CSVKGQGAIAGELFF.

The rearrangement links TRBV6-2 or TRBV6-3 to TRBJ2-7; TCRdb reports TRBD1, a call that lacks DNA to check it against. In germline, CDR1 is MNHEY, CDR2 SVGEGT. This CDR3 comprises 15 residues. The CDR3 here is CASNRPRDNSYEQYF.

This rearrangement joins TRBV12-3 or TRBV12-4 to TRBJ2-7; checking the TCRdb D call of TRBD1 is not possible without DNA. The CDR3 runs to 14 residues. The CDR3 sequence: CASSPVTGRYEQYF.

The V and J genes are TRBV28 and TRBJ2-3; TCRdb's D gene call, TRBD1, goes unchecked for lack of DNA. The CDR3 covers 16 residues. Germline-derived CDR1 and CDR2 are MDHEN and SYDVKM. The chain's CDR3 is CASSLQPTGVGDTQYF.